Presented here are 15 T cell receptor beta chains from one specimen sequenced in a study of T cells after yellow fever vaccination. MiXCR, applied by TCRdb to the 5' RACE reads, yields one record per CDR3 protein. The sample consists of some 220,000 distinct CDR3 sequences, roughly 3% of them appearing once. Specimen: CD4+ T cells sorted from PBMCs, collected 10 days after the yellow fever booster vaccination. The source is a man between 18 and 29 years old who received the YFV17D yellow fever vaccine.

In the case of this clonotype: Given a much more abundant clone one base away, this may be a read error. CDR3 bases: TGCGCCAGCAGCGTGGACCCCGATAACTCTGAAGCTTTCTTT. Protein: CASSVDPDNSEAFF. V and J are TRBV5-1 and TRBJ1-1; unclear D gene. V lost 4 bases and J lost 6, with 16 bases in between. Per germline, CDR1 SGHRS and CDR2 YFSETQ. There are 14 residues in the CDR3.

This clonotype was counted ten times or more. The chain couples TRBV28 to TRBJ1-4; D is ambiguous. The CDR3 has 15 residues. Trimming removed 6 bases at V and 0 bases at J, with 11 bases between. Germline V lookup: CDR1 MDHEN, CDR2 SYDVKM. The CDR3 sequence is CASRNGQATNEKLFF. The CDR3, as DNA: TGTGCCAGCAGGAACGGCCAAGCAACTAATGAAAAACTGTTTTTT.

Ten or more counts support this clonotype. The rearrangement links TRBV20-1 to TRBJ2-7; possibly TRBD1 for D (6 bases). The CDR3 totals 13 residues. Per the germline V gene, CDR1 is DFQATT and CDR2 is SNEGSKA (reference sequence). V lost 4 bases and J lost 2, with 12 bases in between. The CDR3 is CSAKTTGTYEQYV. DNA for the CDR3: TGCAGTGCTAAAACGACAGGTACCTACGAGCAGTACGTC.

DNA of the CDR3: TGTGCCAGCAGTTTCCTCCAGCCGGGACAGGGGGCGGGCAAACTGTTTTTT. Translated: CASSFLQPGQGAGKLFF. V usage is TRBV27 and J usage is TRBJ1-4, with 12 bases matching TRBD1. The germline gives CDR1 MNHEY, CDR2 SMNVEV (reference sequence). V lost 3 bases to trimming and J lost 11 bases; unmatched junction nucleotides: 13. The CDR3 is 17 amino acids.

This clonotype showed up just a few times. This chain links TRBV5-1 with TRBJ2-5; no reliable D call. The CDR3 loop spans 14 amino acids. Germline CDR1 is SGHRS and CDR2 is YFSETQ. The V gene lost 3 bases and the J gene lost 2 bases, with 11 bases spanning the gap. This CDR3 is CASSSTYTQETQYF. The CDR3 DNA sequence: TGCGCCAGCAGCTCCACATATACACAAGAGACCCAGTACTTC.

This clonotype was recorded many times. J is TRBJ2-2 and V is TRBV5-4; possibly TRBD1 for D (6 bases). Germline V gives CDR1 SGHNT, CDR2 YYREEE (reference sequence). The CDR3 sequence is 13 residues long. Trimming cost V 4 bases and J 6 bases, with 10 bases left between them. CDR3: CASSAGVSGELFF. The CDR3 DNA reads as TGTGCCAGCAGCGCAGGGGTTTCCGGGGAGCTGTTTTTT.

V is TRBV6-1 and J is TRBJ1-3, with D maybe TRBD1 (6 bases). The CDR3 is made up of 16 amino acids. The germline CDR1 and CDR2 sequences are MNHNS and SASEGT. V was trimmed by 3 bases and J by 2 bases, leaving 14 bases between them. The CDR3 sequence is CASSEVQGHAGNTIYF. The CDR3 bases are TGTGCCAGCAGTGAGGTACAGGGTCATGCTGGAAACACCATATATTTT.

The gene calls are TRBV20-1 and TRBJ1-1; D is uncertain. This CDR3 has 12 amino acids. Germline loops: CDR1 DFQATT, CDR2 SNEGSKA (reference sequence). Trimming left V 5 bases short and J 1 base short, with 8 bases between. This CDR3 is CSAWMANTEAFF. The CDR3 DNA follows: TGCAGTGCTTGGATGGCGAACACTGAAGCTTTCTTT.

This clonotype was counted between two and nine times. This sequence joins TRBV18 and TRBJ2-5; possible D gene TRBD1, 5 bases. The germline V and J ends were trimmed by 3 bases and 1 base, with 12 bases remaining between them. The CDR3 consists of 15 residues. Germline loops: CDR1 KGHSH, CDR2 LQKENI. CDR3 protein: CASSPRLTVQETQYF. The CDR3 coding sequence is TGTGCCAGCTCACCGCGCCTGACAGTCCAAGAGACCCAGTACTTC.

This clonotype was recorded at least ten times. The genes are TRBV11-2 and TRBJ2-4, with 7 bases identical to TRBD1. Germline lookup yields CDR1 SGHAT and CDR2 FQNNGV. The V segment lost 5 bases and the J segment 6 bases; nucleotides outside the gene matches: 10. The CDR3 runs to 15 residues. CDR3 in amino acids: CASSPSTGQGNIQYF. The CDR3 DNA reads as TGTGCCAGCAGCCCCTCGACAGGGCAAGGAAACATTCAGTACTTC.

This clonotype was picked up many times. The chain links TRBV5-1 to TRBJ1-6; the D is unclear. CDR1 and CDR2 from the germline V gene are SGHRS and YFSETQ. The CDR3 totals 15 residues. The V end was cut by 1 base, the J end by 5 bases, with 10 bases between. In DNA form, the CDR3 reads TGCGCCAGCAGCTTGAGGTCCCGAGATAATTCACCCCTCCACTTT. The encoded protein is CASSLRSRDNSPLHF.

This clonotype was seen many times. V usage is TRBV10-3 and J usage is TRBJ2-3; 10 bases are a match to TRBD1. Per germline, CDR1 ENHRY and CDR2 SYGVKD. The CDR3 spans 15 residues. After removal of 2 bases from V and 1 base from J, the junction contained 0 bases not matched to a gene. The CDR3 DNA sequence: TGTGCCATCAGTGAGGGGACAGGGGGCACAGATACGCAGTATTTT. It encodes CAISEGTGGTDTQYF.

V and J are TRBV18 and TRBJ2-1, with D perhaps being TRBD1 or TRBD2 (5 bases each). The CDR3 is 16 amino acids. V lost 3 bases and J lost 7, with 19 bases in between. Looked up from germline, CDR1 is KGHSH and CDR2 is LQKENI. This CDR3 is CASSPPRDQRSNEQFF. CDR3 DNA: TGTGCCAGCTCACCCCCCAGGGACCAAAGATCTAATGAGCAGTTCTTC. Filled out from reference TRBV18 and TRBJ2-1, the complete variable domain reads NAGVMQNPRHLVRRRGQEARLRCSPMKGHSHVYWYRQLPEEGLKFMVYLQKENIIDESGMPKERFSAEFPKEGPSILRIQQVVRGDSAAYFCASSPPRDQRSNEQFFGPGTRLTVL.

In this sample, this clonotype turned up many times. The genes are TRBV6-6 and TRBJ2-3; the match to TRBD2 covers 9 bases. The CDR3 length is 14 residues. Germline V gene data show CDR1 as MNHNY and CDR2 as SVGAGI (reference sequence). Trimming took 11 bases from V and 8 from J; bases not matched to a gene: 14. DNA of the CDR3: TGTGCCCGTTCAGGGACTAGCTTGAAGGGTACGCAGTATTTT. This encodes CARSGTSLKGTQYF.

The rearrangement links TRBV5-1 to TRBJ1-3; D uncertain. V lost 4 bases, J lost 1 base, and 12 bases lay in between. There are 15 residues in the CDR3. Germline V CDR1 and CDR2: SGHRS, YFSETQ. The CDR3 DNA is TGCGCCAGCAGCGCAAACACGCGGTCTGGAAACACCATATATTTT. Its translation is CASSANTRSGNTIYF.